This TCR beta chain was profiled in a study of human T cells and chemical hapten exposure. Study as a whole: Largely, small differences in pooled library volume made per-sample TCR yields vary. Notes on the study in general: Following DPC sensitization, TCRs present above 1 in 1000 frequency showed no change.

The sample holds many counts of this clonotype. Its antigen remains unidentified. The time point denotes: healthy volunteer bleed at 6 weeks. Extraction of total RNA was performed on unfractionated whole blood. What the library attached to individual cDNA molecules were unique molecular identifiers. TCRdb re-derived calls from the RACE reads in MiXCR, one entry per CDR3 protein. In the table there are about 70,000 distinct CDR3 sequences, around 6.3% of which are singletons. The receptor was isolated from a female donor in good health. Some clones in this sample may be carry-over from other donors' samples. The sample was whole blood.

The CDR3 coding sequence is TGTGCCAGCAGGAGGGGGCAAGAAGAAAAACTGTTTTTT. Its translation: CASRRGQEEKLFF. The gene calls are TRBV5-6 and TRBJ1-4; 7 bases line up with TRBD1. There are 13 residues in the CDR3. Germline CDR1 and CDR2: SGHDT and YYEEEE. Trimming removed 5 bases from V and 8 bases from J; junction bases left unmatched: 6. The variable domain in full, completed from reference TRBV5-6 and TRBJ1-4, reads DAGVTQSPTHLIKTRGQQVTLRCSPKSGHDTVSWYQQALGQGPQFIFQYYEEEERQRGNFPDRFSGHQFPNYSSELNVNALLLGDSALYLCASRRGQEEKLFFGSGTQLSVL.